This paragraph reports one TCR beta chain. No antigen is known for it. Per-base qualities were not stored, and no clone one base away is much larger. The entry originates in a study of T cell responses to AZD1222 COVID-19 vaccine (dated by TCRdb to about 2021). Regarding the complete study: A total of about 240 trial participants underwent TCR sequencing, of whom around 200 received two doses of AZD1222 and 26 received two doses of the MenACWY control vaccine. Trial participants were enrolled into age subgroups of 18-55, 56-69 and 70-plus years, which contained about 150, 27 and 61 TCR-sequenced participants, respectively.

From the cysteine up to the phenylalanine, the CDR3 has a length of 18 residues. The only DNA kept is the CDR3, 54 bases in frame from the first base. Trimming costs V 6 bases and J 2 bases, and their ends lie 20 bases apart. The germline V gene yields MGHDK for CDR1 and SYGVNS for CDR2. The time point label, read with the paper, signifies: about 28 days (+/-7) after the second vaccine dose. AZD1222 recipients given second doses at about 4 weeks or at about 12 weeks were pooled, since spike-specific TCR depth and breadth were not found to differ between the two schedules. Vaccinee samples came from UK trials COV001 and COV002, including a single-blind randomized controlled phase 2/3 trial of AZD1222 (ChAdOx1 nCoV-19) in healthy adults. Trial participant PBMC samples were collected at day 0 and day 28 after the second dose for TCRbeta chain sequencing. The CDR3 regions of human TCRbeta chains were subjected to immunosequencing. Per the source publication's procedure: Repertoire TCRs were matched against a reference library of SARS-CoV-2-specific TCRs generated with the MIRA antigen-specificity platform. Breadth meant the fraction of unique TCRs that were SARS-CoV-2-associated, whereas depth meant the fraction of total T cells that were SARS-CoV-2-associated. Using the MIRA data, each spike-specific TCR was assigned both to the spike region to which the TCR was reactive and to a CD4 or CD8 class. Log10-transformed breadth and depth values were compared by one-way ANOVA with Sidak's multiple comparisons tests. This immuneACCESS table, as held by TCRdb, lists in-frame sequences with V and J called but not all clones. Of the missing ones, under half trace to an unresolved V gene in checked studies; the others have no known cause. Clone size and V and J calls were adopted from that table, with D and trimming inferred from the DNA. This sample gives 160,000 or so clones in total; 80% to 90% of them show up just once. The ten most abundant clones make up roughly 9.1% of the sample.

What the work shows at the level of the full study, not this receptor alone: After two AZD1222 doses, both the breadth and the depth of spike-specific TCRs were significantly higher than at day 0 and than in MenACWY recipients. The whole spike protein was spanned by vaccine-associated CD4 TCRs, and dominant responses were seen in regions 160-218 and 743-854. Epitopes outside the regions mutated in the B.1.351 and B.1.1.7 variants were reportedly recognized by nearly half of the unique spike-specific TCRs. In the small 56-69-year group, the increase in depth fell short of significance, most likely because of low power. No day 14 peak-response samples were available, so repertoires were characterized only after the peak T cell response. Participants were mostly white British and included more females than males, and it was suggested by the authors that clonal diversity may have been underestimated. Conclusions about previously exposed vaccinees are limited because only six or seven AZD1222 recipients were SARS-CoV-2 seropositive at baseline.

This clonotype originated in an adult who received the AZD1222 COVID-19 vaccine. Specimen: peripheral blood, collected 28 days after the second AZD1222 dose. The V and J genes are TRBV25-1 and TRBJ2-6; no D gene call is confident. This receptor carries the CDR3 CASRAPGGRPPGANVLTF. Here is the DNA: TGTGCCAGCAGGGCACCCGGCGGCCGCCCGCCTGGGGCCAACGTCCTGACTTTC.